This note documents a single T cell receptor beta chain sequence. Its antigen is currently unknown. This record belongs to a study of shared clonotypes between healthy human individuals. Study-wide findings and caveats: All-four-donor shared clonotypes had higher generation probabilities than non-shared clonotypes did. Generally, estimated richness proved larger in naive subsets than it did in memory subsets. Sample collection involved blood only; tissue repertoires are likely different.

V lost 6 bases and J 0 bases, leaving 12 bases between the germline ends. This CDR3 region has 14 residues. Germline-derived CDR1 and CDR2 are MNHNS and SASEGT. Naive CD8 cells were CD45RO-negative, positively selected for CCR7, excluding terminally differentiated effector memory CD45RA+ cells. Each donor was a Caucasian adult residing in Nashville, Tennessee. Some clones are missing from TCRdb's copy, which holds only in-frame ones; the method was immunoSEQ multiplex PCR. The sample yields under 1 million clones, 90% to 95% seen once. The chain has TRBV6-1 and TRBJ2-7; D perhaps matches TRBD2 (5 bases). The sequencing sample was made of naive CD8+ T cells sorted from blood. The clonotype was recovered from a man younger than 45 in good health. The DNA for the CDR3 is TGTGCCAGCAGATTTCGGGGTATCTCCTACGAGCAGTACTTC. Protein sequence: CASRFRGISYEQYF.